This entry describes one TCR beta chain. The entry originates in a study of blood T cell repertoires in COVID-19. Study-wide context: Spain, Italy and the United States supplied samples that represented acute and convalescent COVID-19. In each case, the material was cDNA or gDNA derived from T cells, B-cell-depleted T cells, or PBMCs.

Looked up from germline, CDR1 is MNHEY and CDR2 is SVGAGI. V was pared by 0 bases and J by 8 bases, with 10 bases between. This CDR3 spans 13 amino acids. In the study's own analysis: Amplification of reference gene primers was used by the study to estimate nucleated cell counts. TCRdb's table, derived via immunoSEQ multiplex PCR, lists solely in-frame clones and lacks some. The V and J calls and clone size come from that table; D and trimming were worked out from the DNA. This sample has nearly 110,000 clones; roughly 80% occur once, and the top ten carry around 4.4%. This chain links TRBV6-5 with TRBJ1-2; D gene uncertain. This sequence originates from a human donor in a cohort sampled during active COVID-19. Sequenced input: peripheral blood. The CDR3 DNA follows: TGTGCCAGCAGTTACTCGGGCTCTAAGGGCTACACCTTC. It translates to CASSYSGSKGYTF.